The T cell receptor (beta chain) under discussion was sequenced for a study of blood T cell repertoires in COVID-19. Study information: Researchers got acute and convalescent COVID-19 samples from the United States, Italy and Spain.

This CDR3 region has 15 residues. With 4 bases clipped from V and 7 bases from J, the junction kept 4 bases outside the gene matches. Looked up from germline, CDR1 is MNHEY and CDR2 is SMNVEV (reference sequence). The authors' processing: Reference gene primer amplification yielded estimated nucleated cell counts. Measured with immunoSEQ multiplex PCR; TCRdb has only the in-frame clones, and not every one. The V and J calls and clone size are taken from that table; D and trimming were inferred from the DNA. The sample holds around 150,000 clones, more than 75% seen once. The J gene is TRBJ2-7, the V gene TRBV27; 16 bases line up with TRBD2. The sequenced sample consisted of peripheral blood. The sequence derives from a man between 60 and 75 years old with acute or convalescent COVID-19. CDR3 sequence reads: CASSSGLAGGGEQYF. CDR3 in DNA: TGTGCCAGCAGTTCGGGACTAGCGGGAGGGGGGGAGCAGTACTTC.